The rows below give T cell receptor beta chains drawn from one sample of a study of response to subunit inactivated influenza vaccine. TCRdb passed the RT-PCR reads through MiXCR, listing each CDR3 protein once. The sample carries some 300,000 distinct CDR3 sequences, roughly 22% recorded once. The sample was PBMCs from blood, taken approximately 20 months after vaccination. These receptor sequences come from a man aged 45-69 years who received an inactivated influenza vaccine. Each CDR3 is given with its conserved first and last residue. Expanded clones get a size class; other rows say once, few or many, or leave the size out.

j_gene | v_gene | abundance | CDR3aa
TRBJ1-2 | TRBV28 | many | CASYLGIGQGDYGYTF
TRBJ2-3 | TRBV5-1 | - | CASSFSGSSTDTQYF
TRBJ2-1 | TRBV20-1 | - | CSARGWTYNEQFF
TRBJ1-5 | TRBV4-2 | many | CASSRDVGTGELAQHF
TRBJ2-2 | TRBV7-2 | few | CASSTRQGSGELFF
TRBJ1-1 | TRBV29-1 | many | CSVDISYTEAFF
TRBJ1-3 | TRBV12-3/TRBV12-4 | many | CASSSRGGNTIYF
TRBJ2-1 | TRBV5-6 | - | CASSSKSGTGAYNEQFF
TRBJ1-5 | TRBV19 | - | CAMREVSQHF
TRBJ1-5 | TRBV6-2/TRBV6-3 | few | CASSYPHDPADQPQHF
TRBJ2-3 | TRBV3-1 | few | CASSQGRGRTDTQYF
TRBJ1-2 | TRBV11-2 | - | CASSLGEGGYGYTF
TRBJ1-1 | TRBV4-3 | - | CASSQASAGGTEAFF
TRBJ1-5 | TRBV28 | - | CASSLGLDTVSHQPQHF
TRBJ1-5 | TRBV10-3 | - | CAISAGWIDRNQPQHF
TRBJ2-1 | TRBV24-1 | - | CATSDFRLAGNEQFF
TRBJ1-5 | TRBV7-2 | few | CASSPQSLSGAQHF
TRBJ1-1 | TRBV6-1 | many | CASSKDRVSWTEAFF
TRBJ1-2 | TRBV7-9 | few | CASSSLGRQAEGYTF
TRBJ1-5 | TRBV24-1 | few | CATTPDGNQPQHF
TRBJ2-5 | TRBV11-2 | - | CASSSSHQETQYF
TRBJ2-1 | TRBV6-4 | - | CASSKASGAGEQFF
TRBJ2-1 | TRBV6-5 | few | CASSYSRGGLYNEQFF
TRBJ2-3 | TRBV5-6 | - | CASSHRKFSGSLGTDTQYF
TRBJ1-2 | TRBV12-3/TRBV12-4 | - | CASSLAPEIYGYTF